Presented here are 16 T cell receptor beta chains from one specimen sequenced in a study of blood T cell repertoires in COVID-19. Here immunoSEQ multiplex PCR was the method, and the copy in TCRdb shows in-frame clones only, minus some. In the table there are fewer than 300,000 clones, 70% to 90% of which are singletons. Sequencing was carried out using peripheral blood. The receptors were gathered from a woman aged 45-59 years with acute or convalescent COVID-19.

The CDR3 is CASSVTGNISPLHF. CDR3 nucleotides: TGTGCCAGCAGCGTGACAGGGAACATTTCACCCCTCCACTTT. The rearrangement links TRBV2 to TRBJ1-6, with 7 bases identical to TRBD1. The CDR3 loop spans 14 amino acids. CDR1 and CDR2 from the germline V gene are SNHLY and FYNNEI. Trimming cost V 6 bases and J 9 bases; bases outside gene matches: 8.

This clone has only one observation. This specimen includes other DNA sequences encoding the same CDR3. This sequence joins TRBV5-1 and TRBJ1-3; weak D call: TRBD1 (5 bases). This CDR3 is built from 15 residues. Trimming stripped 2 bases from V and 0 bases from J, with 9 bases between. Germline V gives CDR1 SGHRS, CDR2 YFSETQ. The CDR3 sequence: CASSLDSGSGNTIYF. CDR3 bases: TGCGCCAGCAGCTTAGACAGTGGCTCTGGAAACACCATATATTTT.

The chain carries TRBV5-1 and TRBJ2-1; 10 bases are a match to TRBD2. J gave up 3 bases and V 4 bases, and 4 bases lay outside the gene matches. Germline V gene data show CDR1 as SGHRS and CDR2 as YFSETQ. The CDR3 extends over 15 amino acids. CDR3 sequence reads: CASSGGTSVYNEQFF. The CDR3 DNA follows: TGCGCCAGCAGCGGCGGGACTAGCGTCTACAATGAGCAGTTCTTC.

The chain employs TRBV11-2 and TRBJ2-3; 12 bases are a match to TRBD1. The CDR3 contains 16 residues. Germline V CDR1 and CDR2: SGHAT, FQNNGV. The ends lost 5 bases at V and 1 base at J; junction bases unmatched: 4. The DNA for the CDR3 is TGTGCCAGCAGCCGCGGGACAGGGGGCCGCACAGATACGCAGTATTTT. This translates into CASSRGTGGRTDTQYF.

CDR3: CASSERGIRANVLTF. The CDR3 bases are TGTGCCAGCAGTGAACGGGGAATTAGGGCCAACGTCCTGACTTTC. The V gene is TRBV2, the J gene TRBJ2-6, with D possibly TRBD2 on 5 matching bases. This CDR3 contains 15 residues. Looked up from germline, CDR1 is SNHLY and CDR2 is FYNNEI. V was clipped by 2 bases and J by 5 bases, with 10 bases between them.

This chain joins TRBV27 and TRBJ1-6; D is undetermined. V shed 0 bases and J shed 4 bases, with 13 bases lying between them. CDR3 length equals 17 residues. Germline CDR1 and CDR2: MNHEY and SMNVEV (reference sequence). This chain's CDR3 is CASSLSPEQRYNSPLHF. CDR3 sequence (DNA): TGTGCCAGCAGTTTATCGCCTGAACAGAGATATAATTCACCCCTCCACTTT.

The chain uses TRBV7-9 and TRBJ1-1; D not resolved. This CDR3 has 12 residues. Trimming stripped 3 bases from V and 1 base from J, with 3 bases between. The germline V gene encodes CDR1 SEHNR and CDR2 FQNEAQ (reference sequence). CDR3 sequence (DNA): TGTGCCAGCAGCTTCGGGAACACTGAAGCTTTCTTT. Its protein is CASSFGNTEAFF.

The chain joins TRBV28 to TRBJ2-7; a weak D match, TRBD1 (5 bases). Germline CDR1 reads MDHEN; CDR2 reads SYDVKM. This CDR3 spans 17 amino acids. V was pared by 7 bases and J by 4 bases, with 26 bases between. The CDR3 is CASKPNPGFASKYEQYF. CDR3 nucleotides: TGTGCCAGCAAACCCAACCCAGGGTTCGCCTCTAAATACGAGCAGTACTTC.

The chain is built from TRBV6-2 or TRBV6-3 and TRBJ2-3, with D possibly being TRBD2 (6 bases). V gave up 5 bases and J gave up 4 bases, with 10 bases separating them. CDR3 size: 13 residues. Germline V gives CDR1 MNHEY, CDR2 SVGEGT. The CDR3 reads CASSPGGADTQYF. The CDR3 DNA is TGTGCCAGCAGTCCCGGGGGTGCAGATACGCAGTATTTT.

The count of this clone is one. This rearrangement joins TRBV5-1 to TRBJ2-7; TRBD2 matches at 10 bases. The V gene's germline CDR1 is SGHRS and CDR2 YFSETQ. J gave up 3 bases and V 7 bases, and 7 bases lay outside the gene matches. The CDR3 is 14 amino acids. CDR3 loop: CASQSRTSGYEQYF. For the CDR3, the DNA is TGCGCCAGCCAATCTAGGACTAGCGGCTACGAGCAGTACTTC.

This chain links TRBV7-3 with TRBJ2-5; possibly TRBD2 for D (5 bases). Germline V gene lookup returns CDR1 SGHTA and CDR2 FQGTGA. The V gene lost 0 bases and the J gene lost 3 bases, with 11 bases spanning the gap. The CDR3 contains 15 residues. The CDR3 region is CASSLTGGAEETQYF. The CDR3 DNA reads TGTGCCAGCAGCTTAACGGGCGGAGCGGAAGAGACCCAGTACTTC.

V gene TRBV9 combines with J gene TRBJ2-5, with 14 bases lining up with TRBD2. CDR1 is SGDLS and CDR2 is YYNGEE in the germline V gene. This CDR3 has 16 amino acids. With V trimmed by 3 bases and J by 2 bases, 3 bases remained unmatched. This CDR3 reads CASSAGLAGAQETQYF. In DNA form, the CDR3 reads TGTGCCAGCAGCGCGGGACTAGCGGGAGCTCAAGAGACCCAGTACTTC.

The gene calls are TRBV7-3 and TRBJ2-1; 11 nucleotides line up with TRBD2. Germline CDR1 SGHTA, CDR2 FQGTGA. V gave up 4 bases and J gave up 4 bases; unmatched junction bases: 12. The CDR3 extends over 18 amino acids. CDR3 nucleotide sequence: TGTGCCAGCAGCTACACAACCCTTAGCGGGAGGGGTTACAATGAGCAGTTCTTC. Translated, it gives CASSYTTLSGRGYNEQFF.

This clone was recorded once. The gene calls are TRBV9 and TRBJ2-2; tentatively, D is TRBD2 (7 bases). V was shortened by 3 bases and J by 3 bases, with 21 bases between the two germline ends. Germline CDR1 SGDLS, CDR2 YYNGEE. The CDR3 runs 18 residues. The CDR3 nucleotides are TGTGCCAGCAGCGCGGGGGCGGGAGAGATTAGGTACACCGGGGAGCTGTTTTTT. Translation: CASSAGAGEIRYTGELFF.

The gene calls are TRBV10-1 and TRBJ2-1; 8 nucleotides align to TRBD1. J was trimmed by 5 bases and V by 5 bases; bases with no gene match: 8. Per the germline V gene, CDR1 is WNHNN and CDR2 is SYGVQD (reference sequence). This CDR3 comprises 15 residues. This chain's CDR3 is CASSNWDRLNNEQFF. The CDR3 DNA is TGCGCCAGCAGTAATTGGGACAGGCTAAACAATGAGCAGTTCTTC.

This chain uses TRBV19 with TRBJ1-2; D gene ambiguous. CDR1 is LNHDA, CDR2 SQIVND, per germline (reference sequence). The V and J ends lost 1 base and 2 bases respectively, with 8 bases between them. The CDR3 runs 14 residues. CDR3 residues: CASSIGAGNYGYTF. Written as DNA, the CDR3 is TGTGCCAGTAGTATAGGGGCAGGAAACTATGGCTACACCTTC.